This T cell receptor beta chain comes out of a study of blood T cells in healthy people across ages. The sample holds a few counts of this clonotype. The CDR3 runs 13 residues. V was clipped by 5 bases and J by 4 bases, with 14 bases between them. The germline V gene has CDR1 DFQATT and CDR2 SNEGSKA (reference sequence). PCR was performed a second time for about 7 to 11 cycles using a sample-barcoded 5' primer and a J-beta primer mix. TCRdb ran MiXCR on the 5' RACE reads and lists one entry per CDR3 protein. The repertoire consists of about 930,000 distinct CDR3 sequences, with roughly 28% occurring once and the leading ten covering about 9.4%. A further study also used this sample, focusing on T cells of mothers and their children.

The genes are TRBV20-1 and TRBJ1-2; possible D gene TRBD1, 5 bases. This clonotype was sampled from a woman aged 40 to 55 in good health. The source material was blood. Written as DNA, the CDR3 is TGCAGTGCTCCCCTTGACAGCCTCTATGGCTACACCTTC. Protein sequence: CSAPLDSLYGYTF.